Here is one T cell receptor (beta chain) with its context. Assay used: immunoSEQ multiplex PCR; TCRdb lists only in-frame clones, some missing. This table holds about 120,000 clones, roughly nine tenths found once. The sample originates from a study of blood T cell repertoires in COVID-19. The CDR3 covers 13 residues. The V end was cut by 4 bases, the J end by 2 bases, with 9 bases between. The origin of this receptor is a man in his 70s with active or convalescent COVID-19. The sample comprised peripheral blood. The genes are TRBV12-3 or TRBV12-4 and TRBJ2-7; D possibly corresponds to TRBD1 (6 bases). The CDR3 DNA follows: TGTGCCAGCAGTTCCGGACAGCCCTACGAGCAGTACTTC. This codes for CASSSGQPYEQYF.